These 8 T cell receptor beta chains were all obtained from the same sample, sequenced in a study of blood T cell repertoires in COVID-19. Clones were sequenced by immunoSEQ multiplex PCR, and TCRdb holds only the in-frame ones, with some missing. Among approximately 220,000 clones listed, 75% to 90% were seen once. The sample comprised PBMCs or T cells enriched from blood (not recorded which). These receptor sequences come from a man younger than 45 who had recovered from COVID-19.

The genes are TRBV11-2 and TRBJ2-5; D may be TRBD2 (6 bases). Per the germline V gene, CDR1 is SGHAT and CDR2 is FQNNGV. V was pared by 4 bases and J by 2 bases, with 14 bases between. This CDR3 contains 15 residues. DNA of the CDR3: TGTGCCAGCAGCTCCGGACCCCGGGAGCAAGAGACCCAGTACTTC. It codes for CASSSGPREQETQYF.

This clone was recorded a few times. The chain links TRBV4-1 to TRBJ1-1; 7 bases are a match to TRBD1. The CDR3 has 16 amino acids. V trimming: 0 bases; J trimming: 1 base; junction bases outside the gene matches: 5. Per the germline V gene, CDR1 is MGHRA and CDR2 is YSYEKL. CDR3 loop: CASSQDRGGPNTEAFF. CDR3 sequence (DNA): TGCGCCAGCAGCCAAGATAGAGGGGGCCCGAACACTGAAGCTTTCTTT.

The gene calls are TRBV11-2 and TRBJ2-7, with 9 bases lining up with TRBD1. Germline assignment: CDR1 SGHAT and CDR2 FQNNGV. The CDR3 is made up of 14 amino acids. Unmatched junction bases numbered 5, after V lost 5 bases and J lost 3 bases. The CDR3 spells CASSNSGQGYEQYF. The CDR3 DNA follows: TGTGCCAGCAGCAATTCGGGACAGGGCTACGAGCAGTACTTC.

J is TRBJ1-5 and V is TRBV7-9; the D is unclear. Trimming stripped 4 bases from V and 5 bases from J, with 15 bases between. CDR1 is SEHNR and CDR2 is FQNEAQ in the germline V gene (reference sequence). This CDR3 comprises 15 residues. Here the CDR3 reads CASSSATDGDQPQHF. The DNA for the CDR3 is TGTGCCAGCAGCTCGGCCACGGACGGGGATCAGCCCCAGCATTTT.

The CDR3 nucleotides read TGTGCCAGCAGCTTATCTGGCGGATACTACGAGCAGTACTTC. This translates into CASSLSGGYYEQYF. The chain joins TRBV7-9 to TRBJ2-7; D not resolved. The CDR3 runs to 14 residues. Germline V gives CDR1 SEHNR, CDR2 FQNEAQ (reference sequence). With 2 bases removed from V and 3 bases from J, the gap between germline ends came to 11 bases.

The CDR3 here is CASSYSRDRGDYGYTF. Here the CDR3 DNA reads TGTGCCAGCAGTTACTCGCGGGACAGGGGCGACTATGGCTACACCTTC. The J gene is TRBJ1-2, the V gene TRBV6-2 or TRBV6-3; the match to TRBD1 covers 10 bases. J lost 3 bases, V lost 0 bases, and 4 bases had no gene match. The CDR3 contains 16 residues. Germline CDR1 reads MNHEY; CDR2 reads SVGEGT.

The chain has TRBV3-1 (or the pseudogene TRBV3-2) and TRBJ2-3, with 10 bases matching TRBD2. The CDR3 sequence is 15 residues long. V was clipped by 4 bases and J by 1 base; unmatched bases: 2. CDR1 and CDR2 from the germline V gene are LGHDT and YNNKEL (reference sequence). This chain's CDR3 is CASSRLAGRTDTQYF. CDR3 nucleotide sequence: TGTGCCAGCAGCCGACTAGCGGGTCGCACAGATACGCAGTATTTT.

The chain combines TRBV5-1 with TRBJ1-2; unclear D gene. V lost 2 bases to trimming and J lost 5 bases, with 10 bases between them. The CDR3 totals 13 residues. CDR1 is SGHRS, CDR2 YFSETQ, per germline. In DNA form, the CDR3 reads TGCGCCAGCAGCTTTACGGGAGCTTATGGCTACACCTTC. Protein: CASSFTGAYGYTF.